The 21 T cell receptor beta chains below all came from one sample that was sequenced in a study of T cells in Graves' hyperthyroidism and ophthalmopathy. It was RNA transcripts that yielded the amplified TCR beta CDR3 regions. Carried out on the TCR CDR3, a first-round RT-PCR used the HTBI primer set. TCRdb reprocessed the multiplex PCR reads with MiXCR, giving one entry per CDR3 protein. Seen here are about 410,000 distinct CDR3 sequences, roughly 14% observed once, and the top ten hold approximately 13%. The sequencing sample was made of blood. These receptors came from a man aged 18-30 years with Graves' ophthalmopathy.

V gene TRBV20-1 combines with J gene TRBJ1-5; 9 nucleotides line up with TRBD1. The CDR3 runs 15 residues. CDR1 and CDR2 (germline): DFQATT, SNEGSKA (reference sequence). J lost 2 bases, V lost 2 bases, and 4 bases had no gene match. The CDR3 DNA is TGCAGTGCTAGACCCCGGACAGGGGGCAATCAGCCCCAGCATTTT. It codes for CSARPRTGGNQPQHF.

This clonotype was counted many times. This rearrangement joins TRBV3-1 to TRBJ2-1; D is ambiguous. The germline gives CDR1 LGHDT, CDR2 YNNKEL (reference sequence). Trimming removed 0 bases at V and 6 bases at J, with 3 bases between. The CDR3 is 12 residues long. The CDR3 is CASSQDLNEQFF. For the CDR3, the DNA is TGTGCCAGCAGCCAAGATCTCAATGAGCAGTTCTTC.

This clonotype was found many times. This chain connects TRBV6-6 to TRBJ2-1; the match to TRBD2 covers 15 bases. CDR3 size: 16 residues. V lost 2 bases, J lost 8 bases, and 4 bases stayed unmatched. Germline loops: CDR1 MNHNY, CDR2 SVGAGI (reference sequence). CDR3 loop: CASSYPGLAGGYEQFF. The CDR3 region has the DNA TGTGCCAGCAGTTACCCTGGACTAGCGGGGGGGTATGAGCAGTTCTTC.

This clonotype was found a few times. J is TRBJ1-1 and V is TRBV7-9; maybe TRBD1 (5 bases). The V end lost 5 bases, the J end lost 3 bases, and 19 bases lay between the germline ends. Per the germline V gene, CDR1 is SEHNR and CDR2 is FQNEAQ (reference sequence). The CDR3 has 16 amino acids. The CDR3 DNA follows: TGTGCCAGCAGCCCACCGTATGAGGGACGCGACACTGAAGCTTTCTTT. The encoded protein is CASSPPYEGRDTEAFF.

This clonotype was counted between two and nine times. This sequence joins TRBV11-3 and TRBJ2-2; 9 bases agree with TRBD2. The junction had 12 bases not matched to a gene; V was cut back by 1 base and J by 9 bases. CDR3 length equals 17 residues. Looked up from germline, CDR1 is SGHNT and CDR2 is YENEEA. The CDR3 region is CASSLVGAGGFHRELFF. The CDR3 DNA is TGTGCCAGCAGCTTAGTAGGAGCGGGGGGTTTCCACCGGGAGCTGTTTTTT.

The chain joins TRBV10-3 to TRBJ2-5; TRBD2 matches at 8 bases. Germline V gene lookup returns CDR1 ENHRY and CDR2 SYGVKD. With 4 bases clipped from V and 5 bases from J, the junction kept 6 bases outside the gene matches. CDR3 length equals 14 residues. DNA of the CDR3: TGTGCCATCAGTGCCGGGAGGGCCCAGGAGACCCAGTACTTC. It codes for CAISAGRAQETQYF.

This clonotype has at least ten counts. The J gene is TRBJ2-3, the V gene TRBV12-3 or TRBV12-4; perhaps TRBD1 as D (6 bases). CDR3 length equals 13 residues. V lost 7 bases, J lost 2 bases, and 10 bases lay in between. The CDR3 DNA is TGTGCCAGCATATACAGGGCCACAGATACGCAGTATTTT. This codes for CASIYRATDTQYF.

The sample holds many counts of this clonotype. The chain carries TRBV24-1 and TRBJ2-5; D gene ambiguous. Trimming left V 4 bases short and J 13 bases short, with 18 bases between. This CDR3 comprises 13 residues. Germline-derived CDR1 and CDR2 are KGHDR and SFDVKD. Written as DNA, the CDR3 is TGTGCCACCAGTGACCCTGGACGGTCGCGTAGGTACTTC. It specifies CATSDPGRSRRYF.

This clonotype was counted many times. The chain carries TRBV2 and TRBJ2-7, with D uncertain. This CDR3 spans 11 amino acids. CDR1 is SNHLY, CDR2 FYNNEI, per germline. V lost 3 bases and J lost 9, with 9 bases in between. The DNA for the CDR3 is TGTGCCAGCAGTGAGGAACCCTTGCAGTACTTC. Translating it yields CASSEEPLQYF.

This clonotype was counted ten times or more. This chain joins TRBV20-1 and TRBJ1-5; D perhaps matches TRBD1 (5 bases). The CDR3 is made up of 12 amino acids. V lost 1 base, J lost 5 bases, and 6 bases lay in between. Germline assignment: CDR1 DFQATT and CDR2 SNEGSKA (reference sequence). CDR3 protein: CSARGGDQPQHF. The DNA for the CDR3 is TGCAGTGCTAGAGGGGGGGATCAGCCCCAGCATTTT.

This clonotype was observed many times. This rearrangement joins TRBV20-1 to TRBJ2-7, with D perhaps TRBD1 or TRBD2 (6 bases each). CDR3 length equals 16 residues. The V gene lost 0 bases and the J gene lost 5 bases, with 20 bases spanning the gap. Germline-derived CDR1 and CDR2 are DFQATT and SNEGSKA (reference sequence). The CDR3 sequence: CSARDASGARIHEQYF. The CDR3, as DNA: TGCAGTGCTAGAGATGCGTCGGGGGCGAGGATCCACGAGCAGTACTTC.

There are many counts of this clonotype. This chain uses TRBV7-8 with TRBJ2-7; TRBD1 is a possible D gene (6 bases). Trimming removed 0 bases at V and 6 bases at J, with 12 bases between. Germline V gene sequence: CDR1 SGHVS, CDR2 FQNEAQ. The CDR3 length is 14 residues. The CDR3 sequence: CASSLARAGAEQYF. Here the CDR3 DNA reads TGTGCCAGCAGCTTAGCGCGGGCAGGGGCCGAGCAGTACTTC.

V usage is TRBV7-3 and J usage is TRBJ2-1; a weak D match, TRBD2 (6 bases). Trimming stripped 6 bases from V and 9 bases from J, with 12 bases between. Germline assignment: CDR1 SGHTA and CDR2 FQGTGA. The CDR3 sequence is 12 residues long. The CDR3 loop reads CASRNYGGEQFF. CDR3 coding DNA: TGTGCCAGCAGAAATTACGGGGGTGAGCAGTTCTTC.

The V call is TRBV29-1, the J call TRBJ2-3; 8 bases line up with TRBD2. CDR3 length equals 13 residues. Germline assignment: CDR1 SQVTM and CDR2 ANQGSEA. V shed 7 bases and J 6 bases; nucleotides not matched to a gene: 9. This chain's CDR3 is CSAHPSGSDTQYF. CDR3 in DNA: TGCAGCGCCCATCCAAGCGGGAGTGATACGCAGTATTTT.

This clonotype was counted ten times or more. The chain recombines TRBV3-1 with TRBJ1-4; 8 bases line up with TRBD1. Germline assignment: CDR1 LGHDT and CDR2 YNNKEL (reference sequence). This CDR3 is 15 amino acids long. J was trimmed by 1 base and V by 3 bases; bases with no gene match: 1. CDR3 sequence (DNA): TGTGCCAGCAGCCAGACAGGGGAAACTAATGAAAAACTGTTTTTT. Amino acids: CASSQTGETNEKLFF.

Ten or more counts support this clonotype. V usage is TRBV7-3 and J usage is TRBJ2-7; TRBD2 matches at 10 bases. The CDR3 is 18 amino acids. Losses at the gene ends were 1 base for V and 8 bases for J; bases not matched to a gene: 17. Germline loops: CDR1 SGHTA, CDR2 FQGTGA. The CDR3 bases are TGTGCCAGCAGCTTAAACACCCCCCTAGCGGGAGTCGGCCACAAGCAGTACTTC. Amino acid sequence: CASSLNTPLAGVGHKQYF.

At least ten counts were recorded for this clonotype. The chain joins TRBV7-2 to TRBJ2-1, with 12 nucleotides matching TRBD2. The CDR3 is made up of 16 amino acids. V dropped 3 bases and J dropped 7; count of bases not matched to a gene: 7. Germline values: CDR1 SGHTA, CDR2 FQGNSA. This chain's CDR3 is CASSLMTSGRLNEQFF. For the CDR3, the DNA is TGTGCCAGCAGCTTGATGACTAGCGGGAGATTGAATGAGCAGTTCTTC.

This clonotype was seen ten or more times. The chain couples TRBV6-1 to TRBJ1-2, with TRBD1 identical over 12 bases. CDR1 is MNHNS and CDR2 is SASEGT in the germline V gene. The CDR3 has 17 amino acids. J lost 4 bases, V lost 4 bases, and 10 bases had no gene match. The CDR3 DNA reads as TGTGCCAGCAGTGCCCGGGACAGGGGGCTTGCGGTCTATGGCTACACCTTC. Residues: CASSARDRGLAVYGYTF.

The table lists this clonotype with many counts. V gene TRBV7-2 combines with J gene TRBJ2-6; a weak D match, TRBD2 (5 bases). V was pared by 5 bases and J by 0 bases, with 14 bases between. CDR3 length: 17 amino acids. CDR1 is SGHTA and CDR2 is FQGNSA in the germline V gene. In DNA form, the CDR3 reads TGTGCCAGCAGCATGAGGACGGGGATCTCTGGGGCCAACGTCCTGACTTTC. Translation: CASSMRTGISGANVLTF.

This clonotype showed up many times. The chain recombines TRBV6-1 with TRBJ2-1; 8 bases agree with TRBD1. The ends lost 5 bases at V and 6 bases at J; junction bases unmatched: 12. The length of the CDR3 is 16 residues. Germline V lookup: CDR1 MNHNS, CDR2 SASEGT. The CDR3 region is CASSYSHRGTVNEQFF. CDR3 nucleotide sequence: TGTGCCAGCAGTTACAGTCACAGGGGGACAGTCAATGAGCAGTTCTTC.

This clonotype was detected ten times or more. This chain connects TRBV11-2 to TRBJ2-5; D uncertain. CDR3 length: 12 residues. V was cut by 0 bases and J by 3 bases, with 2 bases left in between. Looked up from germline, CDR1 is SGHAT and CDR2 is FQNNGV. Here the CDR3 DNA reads TGTGCCAGCAGCTTAGAAGAAGAGACCCAGTACTTC. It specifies CASSLEEETQYF. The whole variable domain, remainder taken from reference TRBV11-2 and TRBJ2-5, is EAGVAQSPRYKIIEKRQSVAFWCNPISGHATLYWYQQILGQGPKLLIQFQNNGVVDDSQLPKDRFSAERLKGVDSTLKIQPAKLEDSAVYLCASSLEEETQYFGPGTRLLVL.